One and the same sample provided the 28 T cell receptor beta chains below, sequenced in a study of control samples from healthy donors and cancer patients. Profiling relied on immunoSEQ multiplex PCR, and the TCRdb table lists in-frame clones only, not all of them. Of approximately 210,000 clones listed, 91% are singletons. Sequencing input: blood. These receptors were obtained from a man aged 25-45 years in good health.

This chain connects TRBV7-6 to TRBJ2-1, with TRBD1 identical over 8 bases. This CDR3 has 14 amino acids. After removal of 4 bases from V and 8 bases from J, the junction contained 7 bases not matched to a gene. The V gene's germline CDR1 is SGHVS and CDR2 FNYEAQ. The CDR3 spells CASSSRDRYHEQFF. DNA of the CDR3: TGTGCCAGCAGCTCCCGGGACAGGTACCATGAGCAGTTCTTC.

This chain links TRBV11-2 with TRBJ1-1; no definite D call. The length of the CDR3 is 14 residues. The V gene's germline CDR1 is SGHAT and CDR2 FQNNGV. V was cut by 4 bases and J by 1 base, with 10 bases left in between. The CDR3 nucleotides read TGTGCCAGCAGCTCCTCGGAGGGGAACACTGAAGCTTTCTTT. This codes for CASSSSEGNTEAFF.

This sequence joins TRBV7-9 and TRBJ2-7; D not certain. The V and J ends lost 5 bases and 0 bases respectively, with 14 bases between them. This CDR3 has 15 residues. Germline CDR1 SEHNR, CDR2 FQNEAQ (reference sequence). The CDR3 coding sequence is TGTGCCAGCAGCCCGTTAGGGCCGAGCTCCTACGAGCAGTACTTC. Its translation is CASSPLGPSSYEQYF. Full variable domain (rest looked up from reference TRBV7-9 and TRBJ2-7): DTGVSQNPRHKITKRGQNVTFRCDPISEHNRLYWYRQTLGQGPEFLTYFQNEAQLEKSRLLSDRFSAERPKGSFSTLEIQRTEQGDSAMYLCASSPLGPSSYEQYFGPGTRLTVT.

The chain is built from TRBV12-3 or TRBV12-4 and TRBJ1-6; D not certain. The CDR3 loop spans 12 amino acids. The V end was cut by 4 bases, the J end by 5 bases, with 3 bases between. CDR3 region: CASSSDNSPLHF. CDR3 nucleotides: TGTGCCAGCAGTTCAGATAATTCACCCCTCCACTTT.

DNA for the CDR3: TGTGCCAGCAGGAGGGGGACTTCCGCGGGAGATACGCAGTATTTT. It translates to CASRRGTSAGDTQYF. The chain employs TRBV2 and TRBJ2-3; perhaps D is TRBD1 or TRBD2 (6 bases each). Germline loops: CDR1 SNHLY, CDR2 FYNNEI. The CDR3 runs to 15 residues. Trimming removed 6 bases from V and 5 bases from J, with 18 bases in between.

V and J are TRBV5-6 and TRBJ2-7; D is perhaps TRBD1 (5 bases). The CDR3 is 14 amino acids. The V end lost 0 bases, the J end lost 4 bases, and 11 bases lay between the germline ends. Looked up from germline, CDR1 is SGHDT and CDR2 is YYEEEE. The CDR3 sequence is CASSLVAGKYEQYF. CDR3 sequence (DNA): TGTGCCAGCAGCTTGGTGGCAGGGAAATACGAGCAGTACTTC.

This chain joins TRBV27 and TRBJ1-3; possible D gene TRBD1, 5 bases. The V and J ends lost 6 bases and 0 bases respectively, with 12 bases between them. The CDR3 consists of 15 residues. Germline lookup yields CDR1 MNHEY and CDR2 SMNVEV (reference sequence). CDR3: CASRPAGNSGNTIYF. The CDR3 coding sequence is TGTGCCAGCAGGCCCGCAGGGAACTCTGGAAACACCATATATTTT.

The chain couples TRBV5-3 to TRBJ1-4; no firm D call. TRBV5-3 is known as an ORF, though its function is uncertain. The CDR3 sequence is 16 residues long. Trimming pared 4 bases from V and 11 bases from J, leaving 24 bases between. CDR3 residues: CARSISIGLGIEKLFF. DNA for the CDR3: TGTGCCAGAAGCATATCGATAGGGTTAGGCATAGAGAAACTGTTTTTT.

The rearrangement joins TRBV27 to TRBJ2-7; D unresolved. Germline V gene sequence: CDR1 MNHEY, CDR2 SMNVEV (reference sequence). This CDR3 is built from 11 residues. The V end was cut by 3 bases, the J end by 6 bases, with 6 bases between. DNA of the CDR3: TGTGCCAGCAGTTTTATGACCGAGCAGTACTTC. Translating it yields CASSFMTEQYF.

The gene calls are TRBV10-3 and TRBJ1-1; D is uncertain. This CDR3 comprises 14 residues. Germline V CDR1 and CDR2: ENHRY, SYGVKD. V was trimmed by 0 bases and J by 5 bases, leaving 10 bases between them. CDR3 in amino acids: CAISESVPGTEAFF. In DNA, the CDR3 is TGTGCCATCAGTGAGTCGGTCCCGGGGACTGAAGCTTTCTTT.

J is TRBJ1-5 and V is TRBV7-2, with D unclear. CDR1 and CDR2 (germline): SGHTA, FQGNSA. The CDR3 length is 12 residues. V was clipped by 5 bases and J by 3 bases, with 5 bases between them. CDR3 region: CASSTANQPQHF. CDR3 bases: TGTGCCAGCAGCACAGCCAATCAGCCCCAGCATTTT.

The chain uses TRBV10-3 and TRBJ2-1; 12 bases line up with TRBD2. Germline CDR1 reads ENHRY; CDR2 reads SYGVKD. V lost 4 bases to trimming and J lost 0 bases; unmatched junction nucleotides: 7. The length of the CDR3 is 18 residues. CDR3 protein: CAISGPSGGVSSYNEQFF. The CDR3 nucleotides are TGTGCCATCAGTGGGCCTAGCGGGGGGGTGAGCTCCTACAATGAGCAGTTCTTC.

CDR3 residues: CSVKGDPEQYF. CDR3 bases: TGCAGCGTTAAAGGGGATCCCGAGCAGTACTTC. The chain carries TRBV29-1 and TRBJ2-7; D is perhaps TRBD1 (5 bases). V was clipped by 5 bases and J by 6 bases, with 11 bases between them. Germline-derived CDR1 and CDR2 are SQVTM and ANQGSEA. CDR3 length equals 11 residues.

The chain carries TRBV14 and TRBJ1-2; D is unclear. This CDR3 spans 14 amino acids. V lost 2 bases, J lost 1 base, and 8 bases lay in between. Germline V gives CDR1 SGHDN, CDR2 FVKESK. The CDR3 protein is CASSQYLGNYGYTF. DNA of the CDR3: TGTGCCAGCAGCCAATACTTGGGTAACTATGGCTACACCTTC.

The V and J genes are TRBV3-1 (or the pseudogene TRBV3-2) and TRBJ1-1; D unresolved. Trimming left V 4 bases short and J 0 bases short, with 0 bases between. Germline CDR1 reads LGHDT; CDR2 reads YNNKEL (reference sequence). The CDR3 loop spans 11 amino acids. In nucleotides, the CDR3 is TGTGCCAGCAGCCTGAACACTGAAGCTTTCTTT. This encodes CASSLNTEAFF.

The V gene is TRBV7-3, the J gene TRBJ1-6; D not certain. This CDR3 has 15 amino acids. The germline V gene has CDR1 SGHTA and CDR2 FQGTGA. Trimming took 4 bases from V and 9 from J, leaving 16 bases between them. CDR3 residues: CASSSQAGRGSPLHF. CDR3 nucleotides: TGTGCCAGCAGCTCACAAGCGGGAAGAGGTTCACCCCTCCACTTT.

The V call is TRBV28, the J call TRBJ1-1; D is unclear. CDR1 is MDHEN and CDR2 is SYDVKM in the germline V gene. V was clipped by 7 bases and J by 3 bases, with 15 bases between them. This CDR3 is built from 14 residues. CDR3 region: CASTLESTYTEAFF. The DNA for the CDR3 is TGTGCCAGCACCCTGGAAAGCACCTACACTGAAGCTTTCTTT.

V is TRBV11-2 and J is TRBJ2-1; 9 nucleotides align to TRBD1. The ends lost 5 bases at V and 10 bases at J; junction bases unmatched: 3. Germline values: CDR1 SGHAT, CDR2 FQNNGV. The CDR3 spans 12 residues. CDR3 amino acids: CASSADRGEQFF. In DNA, the CDR3 is TGTGCCAGCAGCGCCGACAGGGGGGAGCAGTTCTTC.

This chain uses TRBV2 with TRBJ2-1; TRBD2 matches at 9 bases. Germline V CDR1 and CDR2: SNHLY, FYNNEI. V shed 11 bases and J 2 bases; nucleotides not matched to a gene: 10. CDR3 length: 15 residues. CDR3 amino acids: CAGRTSGGPYNEQFF. In nucleotides, the CDR3 is TGTGCCGGACGGACCAGCGGGGGGCCCTACAATGAGCAGTTCTTC.

The chain links TRBV7-9 to TRBJ1-5, with 10 nucleotides matching TRBD1. Germline CDR1 reads SEHNR; CDR2 reads FQNEAQ (reference sequence). V was pared by 5 bases and J by 5 bases, with 6 bases of the junction left unmatched. CDR3 size: 15 residues. CDR3 DNA: TGTGCCAGCAGCCCTACCGGACAGGGGGATCAGCCCCAGCATTTT. The encoded protein is CASSPTGQGDQPQHF.

This rearrangement joins TRBV7-9 to TRBJ2-3, with 8 bases identical to TRBD1. The V segment lost 6 bases and the J segment 2 bases; nucleotides outside the gene matches: 4. Germline assignment: CDR1 SEHNR and CDR2 FQNEAQ (reference sequence). The CDR3 consists of 14 residues. DNA for the CDR3: TGTGCCAGCAGTTGGGACAGGTCCACAGATACGCAGTATTTT. Protein product: CASSWDRSTDTQYF.

The rearrangement joins TRBV19 to TRBJ2-1; 11 bases map to TRBD1. This CDR3 is built from 14 residues. CDR1 is LNHDA and CDR2 is SQIVND in the germline V gene (reference sequence). The J segment lost 7 bases and the V segment lost 7 bases, leaving 6 bases of the junction unmatched. Written as DNA, the CDR3 is TGTGCCAGTATCCCGGGACAGGGGGTGAATGAGCAGTTCTTC. Its translation is CASIPGQGVNEQFF.

This clone appeared a few times. V usage is TRBV4-1 and J usage is TRBJ1-1; D is unclear. V was cut by 0 bases and J by 2 bases, with 7 bases left in between. This CDR3 is 14 amino acids long. Per germline, CDR1 MGHRA and CDR2 YSYEKL. The CDR3 coding sequence is TGCGCCAGCAGCCAAGACTCATTTAACACTGAAGCTTTCTTT. Protein product: CASSQDSFNTEAFF.

The V and J genes are TRBV6-5 and TRBJ1-4; 9 positions agree with TRBD1. The germline V gene has CDR1 MNHEY and CDR2 SVGAGI. The CDR3 sequence is 15 residues long. The ends lost 4 bases at V and 5 bases at J; junction bases unmatched: 5. DNA for the CDR3: TGTGCCAGCAGTTCCCACAGGGGGCGGAATGAAAAACTGTTTTTT. Residues: CASSSHRGRNEKLFF.

The chain combines TRBV18 with TRBJ1-1; D gene uncertain. This CDR3 contains 12 residues. Germline lookup yields CDR1 KGHSH and CDR2 LQKENI. With 4 bases removed from V and 8 bases from J, the gap between germline ends came to 11 bases. This chain's CDR3 is CASSLYSAEAFF. CDR3 bases: TGTGCCAGCTCACTCTACAGCGCCGAAGCTTTCTTT.

The chain couples TRBV6-2 or TRBV6-3 to TRBJ2-1; D perhaps matches TRBD2 (7 bases). The germline gives CDR1 MNHEY, CDR2 SVGEGT. CDR3 length: 14 amino acids. Deletions cut 5 bases from V and 6 bases from J, with 14 bases between. The chain's CDR3 is CASSRGLAVNEQFF. Here the CDR3 DNA reads TGTGCCAGCAGTCGGGGGCTAGCGGTCAATGAGCAGTTCTTC.

This sequence joins TRBV11-2 and TRBJ1-4; no definite D call. The CDR3 is 13 amino acids. Germline CDR1 SGHAT, CDR2 FQNNGV. The V end lost 3 bases, the J end lost 4 bases, and 6 bases lay between the germline ends. The CDR3 spells CASSFRNNEKLFF. CDR3 nucleotides: TGTGCCAGCAGCTTTAGAAATAATGAAAAACTGTTTTTT.

V usage is TRBV6-6 and J usage is TRBJ2-7; the D is unclear. The V gene's germline CDR1 is MNHNY and CDR2 SVGAGI (reference sequence). This CDR3 is 15 amino acids long. V was shortened by 7 bases and J by 6 bases, with 22 bases between the two germline ends. The CDR3: CASKPPDTIGSEQYF. The DNA of the CDR3 is TGTGCCAGCAAGCCCCCGGATACAATCGGTTCCGAGCAGTACTTC.